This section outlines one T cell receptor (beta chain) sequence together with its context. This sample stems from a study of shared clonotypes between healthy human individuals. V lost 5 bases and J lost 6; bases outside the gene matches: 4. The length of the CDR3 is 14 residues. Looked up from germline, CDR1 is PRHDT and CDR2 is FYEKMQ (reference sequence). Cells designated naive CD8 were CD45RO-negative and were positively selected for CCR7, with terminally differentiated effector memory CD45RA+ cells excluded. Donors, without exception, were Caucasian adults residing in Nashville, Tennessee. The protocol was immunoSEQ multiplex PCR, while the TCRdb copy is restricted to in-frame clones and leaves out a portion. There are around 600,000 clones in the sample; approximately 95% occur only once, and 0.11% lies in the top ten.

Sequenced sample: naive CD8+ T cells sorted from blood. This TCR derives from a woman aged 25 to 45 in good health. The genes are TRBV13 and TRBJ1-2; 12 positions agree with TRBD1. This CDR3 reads CASSTGQGANGYTF. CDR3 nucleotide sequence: TGTGCCAGCAGCACGGGACAGGGGGCGAATGGCTACACCTTC.